This T cell receptor beta chain was sequenced in a study of a mutant IDH1 vaccine in newly diagnosed glioma. In the study overall: Among treated patients, around 62% were male and approximately 40% female, and mean age was approximately 43 years. Prior therapy was radiotherapy, temozolomide, or both; most received both.

Concerning this clone itself: What it recognizes is unknown.

Time point here: baseline, week 1 (first vaccination visit). The sample's treatment: pre-vaccination baseline after standard-of-care therapy. New WHO grade 3 or 4 astrocytomas that were IDH1-mutant and ATRX-lost had been found in donors. Trimming left V 0 bases short and J 0 bases short, with 17 bases between. The CDR3 loop spans 18 amino acids. Germline CDR1 MNHEY, CDR2 SMNVEV (reference sequence). Study-level results: Vaccine-induced immune responses occurred in approximately 93% of patients.

Here immunoSEQ multiplex PCR was the method, and the copy in TCRdb shows in-frame clones only, minus some. The sample lists tens of thousands of clones; 65% to 90% were seen once. The sequence derives from a man aged 25 to 45 with glioma. The specimen was PBMCs, collected from a glioma patient treated with radiotherapy, temozolomide or both. V is TRBV27 and J is TRBJ1-1; D may be TRBD1 (6 bases). CDR3 DNA: TGTGCCAGCAGTTTATCTCGGGGGGCCACGTTCATGAACACTGAAGCTTTCTTT. Amino acids: CASSLSRGATFMNTEAFF.